This section outlines one T cell receptor beta chain sequence together with its context. The data were obtained in a study of blood T cell repertoires in COVID-19. Profiled with immunoSEQ multiplex PCR; TCRdb holds only in-frame clones, not every one. This table has approximately 290,000 clones, roughly nine tenths appearing once. The CDR3 extends over 18 amino acids. Germline V gene lookup returns CDR1 SGHRS and CDR2 YFSETQ. V was pared by 3 bases and J by 4 bases, with 17 bases of the junction left unmatched. This clonotype was obtained from a woman aged 25 to 39 with COVID-19, enrolled during active disease. Sample: peripheral blood. V is TRBV5-1 and J is TRBJ2-7; 9 bases fit TRBD1. CDR3 bases: TGCGCCAGCAGCTCAGGCGGGACAGGGTTCATCTACCCATACGAGCAGTACTTC. Translating it yields CASSSGGTGFIYPYEQYF.